Listed below are T cell receptor beta chains from one sample, sequenced in a study of CD8 T cells in Susac syndrome. TCRdb fed the immunoSEQ multiplex PCR reads into MiXCR, producing one record per CDR3 protein. The data show around 190,000 distinct CDR3 sequences, roughly 95% seen once. Material for sequencing was CD8+ T cells from PBMCs. The origin of the receptors is a human donor with multiple sclerosis. The CDR3 runs from the conserved cysteine through the conserved F or W. The D gene is left open where the match is weak. Size tells how often a clone was seen (once, few, many) or the class of an expanded clone, and some rows leave it out.

d_gene: TRBD1; abundance: NA; v_gene: TRBV6-5; j_gene: TRBJ1-2; CDR3aa: CASSPGQDTYGYTF; CDR3nt: TGTGCCAGCAGTCCGGGACAGGACACGTATGGCTACACCTTC
d_gene: NA; abundance: NA; v_gene: TRBV7-9; j_gene: TRBJ2-3; CDR3aa: CASSGHFTDTQYF; CDR3nt: TGTGCCAGCAGCGGACACTTCACAGATACGCAGTATTTT
d_gene: TRBD1; abundance: NA; v_gene: TRBV12-3/TRBV12-4; j_gene: TRBJ2-1; CDR3aa: CASSSPRDSYNEQFF; CDR3nt: TGTGCCAGCAGTTCGCCACGGGACAGCTACAATGAGCAGTTCTTC
d_gene: NA; abundance: NA; v_gene: TRBV25-1; j_gene: TRBJ2-3; CDR3aa: CASSESGSTDTQYF; CDR3nt: TGTGCCAGCAGTGAATCTGGCTCCACAGATACGCAGTATTTT
d_gene: NA; abundance: NA; v_gene: TRBV15; j_gene: TRBJ2-7; CDR3aa: CATSSGTPFSNYEQYF; CDR3nt: TGTGCCACCAGCAGCGGGACTCCCTTTTCCAACTACGAGCAGTACTTC
d_gene: NA; abundance: NA; v_gene: TRBV7-9; j_gene: TRBJ1-4; CDR3aa: CASNRNEEKLFF; CDR3nt: TGTGCCAGTAATCGTAATGAGGAAAAACTGTTTTTT
d_gene: TRBD1; abundance: NA; v_gene: TRBV29-1; j_gene: TRBJ2-7; CDR3aa: CSVAGTGNQYEQYF; CDR3nt: TGCAGCGTCGCCGGGACAGGGAACCAGTACGAGCAGTACTTC
d_gene: NA; abundance: NA; v_gene: TRBV5-5; j_gene: TRBJ2-7; CDR3aa: CASRTGPSSYEQYF; CDR3nt: TGTGCCAGCAGAACGGGTCCCAGCTCCTACGAGCAGTACTTC
d_gene: NA; abundance: NA; v_gene: TRBV27; j_gene: TRBJ2-3; CDR3aa: CASTSETGNFTQYF; CDR3nt: TGTGCCAGCACGAGCGAAACCGGGAATTTTACGCAGTATTTT
d_gene: TRBD1; abundance: NA; v_gene: TRBV20-1; j_gene: TRBJ2-1; CDR3aa: CSARTSPGQKYNEQFF; CDR3nt: TGCAGTGCTAGGACTTCTCCGGGACAGAAATACAATGAGCAGTTCTTC
d_gene: NA; abundance: NA; v_gene: TRBV3-1; j_gene: TRBJ2-5; CDR3aa: CASSQEGLDLYQETQYF; CDR3nt: TGTGCCAGCAGCCAAGAGGGGCTGGATTTGTACCAAGAGACCCAGTACTTC
d_gene: TRBD1; abundance: NA; v_gene: TRBV7-2; j_gene: TRBJ2-2; CDR3aa: CASSSRDRDPGELFF; CDR3nt: TGTGCCAGCAGCTCCAGGGACAGGGATCCCGGGGAGCTGTTTTTT
d_gene: NA; abundance: NA; v_gene: TRBV2; j_gene: TRBJ2-1; CDR3aa: CASRIQGRNEQFF; CDR3nt: TGTGCCAGCAGGATACAGGGGAGGAATGAGCAGTTCTTC
d_gene: TRBD1; abundance: once; v_gene: TRBV6-6; j_gene: TRBJ1-2; CDR3aa: CASSQYRGLDYGYTF; CDR3nt: TGTGCCAGCAGTCAATACAGGGGGCTAGACTATGGCTACACCTTC
d_gene: NA; abundance: once; v_gene: TRBV20-1; j_gene: TRBJ1-5; CDR3aa: CSARDEHYSNQPQHF; CDR3nt: TGCAGTGCTAGAGATGAACACTATAGCAATCAGCCCCAGCATTTT
d_gene: NA; abundance: NA; v_gene: TRBV19; j_gene: TRBJ1-1; CDR3aa: CASSIDQKGWTEAFF; CDR3nt: TGTGCCAGTAGTATAGATCAGAAGGGCTGGACTGAAGCTTTCTTT
d_gene: NA; abundance: NA; v_gene: TRBV19; j_gene: TRBJ1-5; CDR3aa: CAAGLQWDQPQHF; CDR3nt: TGTGCCGCCGGGTTACAGTGGGATCAGCCCCAGCATTTT
d_gene: NA; abundance: NA; v_gene: TRBV11-2; j_gene: TRBJ2-1; CDR3aa: CASRLDATTYNEQFF; CDR3nt: TGTGCCAGCAGACTAGATGCCACCACGTACAATGAGCAGTTCTTC
d_gene: NA; abundance: NA; v_gene: TRBV9; j_gene: TRBJ2-7; CDR3aa: CASSVAGGPHGEQYF; CDR3nt: TGTGCCAGCAGCGTAGCTGGCGGCCCCCACGGCGAGCAGTACTTC
d_gene: NA; abundance: NA; v_gene: TRBV12-3/TRBV12-4; j_gene: TRBJ2-7; CDR3aa: CASSFSGIYEQYF; CDR3nt: TGTGCCAGCAGTTTTTCGGGGATCTACGAGCAGTACTTC
d_gene: NA; abundance: NA; v_gene: TRBV28; j_gene: TRBJ1-5; CDR3aa: CATRELNQPQHF; CDR3nt: TGTGCCACCCGGGAGCTTAATCAGCCCCAGCATTTT
d_gene: NA; abundance: NA; v_gene: TRBV14; j_gene: TRBJ2-2; CDR3aa: CASSQWTTAQWTGELFF; CDR3nt: TGTGCCAGCAGCCAGTGGACGACAGCCCAATGGACCGGGGAGCTGTTTTTT
d_gene: NA; abundance: NA; v_gene: TRBV7-3; j_gene: TRBJ2-2; CDR3aa: CASSGHQGGELFF; CDR3nt: TGTGCCAGCAGCGGCCACCAAGGCGGGGAGCTGTTTTTT
d_gene: NA; abundance: NA; v_gene: TRBV27; j_gene: TRBJ2-1; CDR3aa: CASSSGLPDEQFF; CDR3nt: TGTGCCAGCAGTAGCGGGTTGCCTGATGAGCAGTTCTTC
d_gene: NA; abundance: NA; v_gene: TRBV5-4; j_gene: TRBJ2-3; CDR3aa: CASSYRVEDTQYF; CDR3nt: TGTGCCAGCAGCTACAGGGTTGAAGATACGCAGTATTTT
d_gene: NA; abundance: NA; v_gene: TRBV6-6; j_gene: TRBJ2-3; CDR3aa: CASSPTPRDTQYF; CDR3nt: TGTGCCAGCAGCCCAACCCCCCGGGATACGCAGTATTTT
d_gene: TRBD2; abundance: NA; v_gene: TRBV4-1; j_gene: TRBJ2-3; CDR3aa: CASSRLAGSVSTQYF; CDR3nt: TGCGCCAGCAGCCGCTTAGCGGGAAGTGTCTCGACGCAGTATTTT
d_gene: NA; abundance: NA; v_gene: TRBV7-2; j_gene: TRBJ1-1; CDR3aa: CASSRGPMNTEAFF; CDR3nt: TGTGCCAGCAGTCGTGGGCCGATGAACACTGAAGCTTTCTTT
d_gene: TRBD1; abundance: once; v_gene: TRBV27; j_gene: TRBJ1-6; CDR3aa: CASSLNLGQSNSPLHF; CDR3nt: TGTGCCAGCAGTCTAAACCTGGGACAGAGTAATTCACCCCTCCACTTT
d_gene: NA; abundance: NA; v_gene: TRBV9; j_gene: TRBJ2-7; CDR3aa: CASSVGTAAYNEQYF; CDR3nt: TGTGCCAGCAGCGTAGGAACCGCAGCCTACAACGAGCAGTACTTC
d_gene: NA; abundance: NA; v_gene: TRBV20-1; j_gene: TRBJ2-7; CDR3aa: CSARVSGSDYEQYF; CDR3nt: TGCAGTGCTAGAGTATCTGGTTCTGACTACGAGCAGTACTTC
d_gene: NA; abundance: NA; v_gene: TRBV7-6; j_gene: TRBJ2-3; CDR3aa: CASSPDGGTSTDTQYF; CDR3nt: TGTGCCAGCAGCCCCGACGGTGGGACTAGCACAGATACGCAGTATTTT